The clone carrying this TCR beta chain was observed a handful of times. These data belong to a study of blood T cells in healthy people across ages. Alongside a J-beta primer mix, a sample-barcoded 5' primer served in a second PCR lasting roughly 7 to 12 cycles. MiXCR, applied by TCRdb to the 5' RACE reads, yields one record per CDR3 protein. The repertoire holds roughly 2 million distinct CDR3 sequences, less than 50% seen once, with over 2% in the top ten. The sequencing input was blood. The source is a middle-aged woman in good health.

The CDR3 here is CASSEGRGGQETQYF. CDR3 nucleotide sequence: TGTGCCAGCAGTGAAGGTCGGGGGGGGCAAGAGACCCAGTACTTC. V usage is TRBV6-1 and J usage is TRBJ2-5; 8 bases agree with TRBD2. The CDR3 length is 15 residues. Germline assignment: CDR1 MNHNS and CDR2 SASEGT. The J segment lost 2 bases and the V segment lost 1 base, leaving 3 bases of the junction unmatched.